Listed below are T cell receptor beta chains from one sample, sequenced in a study of cytomegalovirus exposure and HLA in healthy donors. Clones were read by immunoSEQ multiplex PCR, and TCRdb kept only the in-frame ones, dropping some. The sample yields 80,000 to 95,000 clones, over 75% seen once. Sequencing was carried out using PBMCs. Receptors were obtained from a female donor in good health and CMV-seronegative. Both conserved end residues are part of each CDR3. The size of a clone is reported for some rows only, either as once, few or many, or as a class for expanded clones.

clone size | V gene | CDR3 protein
NA | TRBV4-2 | CAISQAGTGDDVANVLTF
NA | TRBV18 | CASSPKGATNTEAFF
NA | TRBV7-6 | CASSLEAGGDTEAFF
NA | TRBV7-9 | CASSWAGSTDTQYF
NA | TRBV29-1 | CSARTGGTGELFF
few | TRBV5-6 | CASSSVPGDYGYTF
NA | TRBV7-2 | CASSKNRGPGELFF
NA | TRBV19 | CASSGSPGLPDTQYF
once | TRBV25-1 | CASMGQVVGYTF
NA | TRBV27 | CASTGAGRGNYGYTF
once | TRBV6-5 | CASSYSTDGYGYTF
NA | TRBV15 | CATSTGSPTEAFF
NA | TRBV10-1 | CASSETFSYEQYF
NA | TRBV6-5 | CASSYSSRRDTGELFF
NA | TRBV29-1 | CSVIKGAGGGYTF
NA | TRBV7-2 | CASSSMGGSYNEQFF
NA | TRBV19 | CATSPGRAGTEAFF
NA | TRBV30 | CAWSVFSSNQPQHF
NA | TRBV5-6 | CASSSSGQSLAKNIQYF
NA | TRBV5-5 | CASSTTSTVAYEQYF
NA | TRBV6-5 | CASSGTGPDTQYF
NA | TRBV13 | CASSALAGGPHNEQFF
few | TRBV5-6 | CASSLAGGQGMQPQHF
few | TRBV6-5 | CASRQGGQETQYF
once | TRBV5-8 | CASSLASGGRTDTQYF
NA | TRBV2 | CASSGRAGNSPLHF
NA | TRBV6-6 | CASSPRGGIHEQFF
once | TRBV4-1 | CASSPQETGPSYEQYF
NA | TRBV6-5 | CASTLLGQNTGELFF
NA | TRBV20-1 | CSGTGQHEQYF
few | TRBV27 | CASSLVRGGAEAFF
NA | TRBV11-3 | CASSPGGGENTEAFF
NA | TRBV10-3 | CAISREMGTDTQYF
NA | TRBV7-9 | CASSPRDRAYEQYF
NA | TRBV6-6 | CASRIQGREQYF
NA | TRBV7-9 | CASSPGGGRNFSDTQYF
NA | TRBV7-9 | CASSSPTETYEQYF
NA | TRBV25-1 | CASSDPGQGPTEAFF
NA | TRBV25-1 | CASSTTPGTGFSSETQYF
few | TRBV18 | CASSPRDSLGYTEAFF
NA | TRBV2 | CASSEWGGRSTDTQYF
NA | TRBV11-1 | CASSLTGTPITDTQYF
NA | TRBV19 | CASSTASSTDTQYF
NA | TRBV18 | CASSGQGIPPLHF
few | TRBV10-3 | CAIRQGNNEQFF
NA | TRBV11-3 | CASSLEGGQEYNEQFF
NA | TRBV30 | CAGPAGGGYTF
NA | TRBV7-6 | CASSLEAGDVGNTIYF
few | TRBV30 | CAWNLEGAAEAFF
NA | TRBV11-2 | CASSRLQGFSGNTIYF
NA | TRBV30 | CAWDPAGGQDEQYF
NA | TRBV6-5 | CASSSGFSYEQYF
NA | TRBV4-2 | CASSQGTGGSTDTQYF
NA | TRBV30 | CACDSGGSREQYF
NA | TRBV6-5 | CASSTNRDTEAFF
NA | TRBV27 | CASSLLTSGRIYTGELFF
NA | TRBV5-4 | CASSLTENTEAFF
NA | TRBV27 | CASSLLAASSYNEQFF
NA | TRBV7-6 | CASSPQTLVGYTF
NA | TRBV5-1 | CASSRTGGVTEAFF